These 20 T cell receptor beta chains were all obtained from the same sample, sequenced in a study of CD8 T cells in Susac syndrome. Random-hexamer reverse transcription was applied to 0.5 to 1 ug RNA. TCRdb reprocessed the immunoSEQ multiplex PCR reads with MiXCR, giving one entry per CDR3 protein. The sample lists approximately 150,000 distinct CDR3 sequences; roughly 95% were seen once. Sequencing was carried out using CD4+ T cells from PBMCs. Receptor source: a human donor in good health.

The sample holds one count of this clonotype. A read error may produce the germline difference seen at one junction end. This chain uses TRBV13 with TRBJ2-3; tentatively, D is TRBD1 or TRBD2 (5 bases each). Germline-derived CDR1 and CDR2 are PRHDT and FYEKMQ (reference sequence). The CDR3 sequence is 14 residues long. The CDR3 DNA sequence: TGTGCCAGCAGCTTGGGACGGACCACATATACGCAGTATTTT. It specifies CASSLGRTTYTQYF.

There are a few counts of this clonotype. V is TRBV12-3 or TRBV12-4 and J is TRBJ2-7; no definite D call. The CDR3 length is 14 residues. The V and J ends lost 1 base and 2 bases respectively, with 9 bases between them. The CDR3 region has the DNA TGTGCCAGCAGTTTAGGGGCAGTAACCTACGAGCAGTACTTC. This translates into CASSLGAVTYEQYF.

V is TRBV19 and J is TRBJ2-1; no firm D call. CDR3 length: 12 amino acids. Trimming removed 8 bases at V and 7 bases at J, with 12 bases between. Per germline, CDR1 LNHDA and CDR2 SQIVND (reference sequence). CDR3 sequence: CASESFANEQFF. DNA of the CDR3: TGTGCCAGTGAGAGTTTTGCTAATGAGCAGTTCTTC.

This chain uses TRBV15 with TRBJ1-4, with D possibly matching TRBD1 (6 bases). The CDR3 runs to 13 residues. Germline V gene sequence: CDR1 LNHNV, CDR2 YYDKDF (reference sequence). The V end lost 5 bases, the J end lost 7 bases, and 11 bases lay between the germline ends. CDR3 nucleotides: TGTGCCACCAGCCGCAACAGGGTTGAAAAACTGTTTTTT. It yields the protein CATSRNRVEKLFF.

The genes are TRBV29-1 and TRBJ1-1; 9 bases fit TRBD1. This CDR3 spans 11 amino acids. Per germline, CDR1 SQVTM and CDR2 ANQGSEA. The V and J ends lost 6 bases and 11 bases, in that order; junction bases with no gene match: 7. The CDR3 nucleotides read TGCAGCGTCAGGACAGGGGATACGGCTTTCTTT. It specifies CSVRTGDTAFF.

This chain joins TRBV30 and TRBJ1-5; tentative D call: TRBD1 (6 bases). The germline V and J ends were trimmed by 6 bases and 1 base, with 13 bases remaining between them. Germline lookup yields CDR1 GTSNPN and CDR2 SVGIG (reference sequence). The CDR3 extends over 14 amino acids. In nucleotides, the CDR3 is TGTGCCTGTACTCGAGGGGGGAGCAATCAGCCCCAGCATTTT. Translating it yields CACTRGGSNQPQHF. Filled out from reference TRBV30 and TRBJ1-5, the complete variable domain reads SQTIHQWPATLVQPVGSPLSLECTVEGTSNPNLYWYRQAAGRGLQLLFYSVGIGQISSEVPQNLSASRPQDRQFILSSKKLLLSDSGFYLCACTRGGSNQPQHFGDGTRLSIL.

CDR3 bases: TGTGCCAGCAGCATACAGGGTGCCGAAGCTTTCTTT. Protein sequence: CASSIQGAEAFF. The chain uses TRBV9 and TRBJ1-1, with D possibly TRBD1 on 6 matching bases. Germline lookup yields CDR1 SGDLS and CDR2 YYNGEE. Trimming removed 4 bases at V and 8 bases at J, with 12 bases between. The CDR3 is 12 residues long.

This chain links TRBV7-9 with TRBJ2-1; the match to TRBD2 covers 11 bases. This CDR3 comprises 15 residues. Losses at the gene ends were 6 bases for V and 6 bases for J; bases not matched to a gene: 7. Germline CDR1 reads SEHNR; CDR2 reads FQNEAQ (reference sequence). CDR3 sequence: CASRLTSGVGNEQFF. In DNA, the CDR3 is TGTGCCAGCAGGCTGACTAGCGGGGTTGGCAATGAGCAGTTCTTC.

The chain combines TRBV10-3 with TRBJ1-2; the D is unclear. The V end lost 3 bases, the J end lost 1 base, and 12 bases lay between the germline ends. Germline lookup yields CDR1 ENHRY and CDR2 SYGVKD. The CDR3 has 15 amino acids. The DNA of the CDR3 is TGTGCCATCAGTGATTTTAAGGGCCGTAACTATGGCTACACCTTC. Protein sequence: CAISDFKGRNYGYTF.

The V gene is TRBV6-2 or TRBV6-3, the J gene TRBJ2-7; D not certain. V was shortened by 0 bases and J by 2 bases, with 8 bases between the two germline ends. The CDR3 spans 14 residues. CDR1 and CDR2 (germline): MNHEY, SVGEGT. DNA for the CDR3: TGTGCCAGCAGTTACTCGATCTCTCCCTACGAGCAGTACTTC. As protein: CASSYSISPYEQYF.

The rearrangement links TRBV30 to TRBJ1-5, with 7 bases aligning to TRBD1. Germline V CDR1 and CDR2: GTSNPN, SVGIG (reference sequence). J lost 3 bases, V lost 5 bases, and 4 bases had no gene match. This CDR3 region has 13 residues. The CDR3 spells CAWEQGHNQPQHF. Written as DNA, the CDR3 is TGTGCCTGGGAACAGGGGCACAATCAGCCCCAGCATTTT.

J is TRBJ1-5 and V is TRBV12-3 or TRBV12-4; D might be TRBD1 (5 bases). The length of the CDR3 is 16 residues. V was cut by 5 bases and J by 3 bases, with 17 bases left in between. In nucleotides, the CDR3 is TGTGCCAGCAGTCCCGGTGTCAGGGTGCACAATCAGCCCCAGCATTTT. It yields the protein CASSPGVRVHNQPQHF.

The V gene is TRBV5-1, the J gene TRBJ2-5; 11 bases are a match to TRBD2. The CDR3 contains 17 residues. CDR1 is SGHRS, CDR2 YFSETQ, per germline. The junction had 13 bases not matched to a gene; V was cut back by 4 bases and J by 5 bases. CDR3 loop: CASSHGTSGRWGETQYF. DNA for the CDR3: TGCGCCAGCAGCCACGGGACTAGCGGTAGATGGGGGGAGACCCAGTACTTC. Full variable domain (remainder filled in from reference TRBV5-1 and TRBJ2-5): KAGVTQTPRYLIKTRGQQVTLSCSPISGHRSVSWYQQTPGQGLQFLFEYFSETQRNKGNFPGRFSGRQFSNSRSEMNVSTLELGDSALYLCASSHGTSGRWGETQYFGPGTRLLVL.

The rearrangement uses TRBV7-9 and TRBJ2-1; 9 bases fit TRBD2. The germline V gene encodes CDR1 SEHNR and CDR2 FQNEAQ (reference sequence). CDR3 length: 14 amino acids. Trimming removed 0 bases from V and 15 bases from J; junction bases left unmatched: 9. CDR3 loop: CASSLAASGTDPFF. In DNA, the CDR3 is TGTGCCAGCAGCTTAGCTGCTAGCGGGACCGATCCGTTCTTC. Combining the CDR3 with reference TRBV7-9 and TRBJ2-1 gives the whole variable domain DTGVSQNPRHKITKRGQNVTFRCDPISEHNRLYWYRQTLGQGPEFLTYFQNEAQLEKSRLLSDRFSAERPKGSFSTLEIQRTEQGDSAMYLCASSLAASGTDPFFGPGTRLTVL.

The V and J genes are TRBV12-5 and TRBJ1-1; D is unresolved. Trimming left V 1 base short and J 1 base short, with 16 bases between. Germline CDR1 is LGHNT and CDR2 is FRNRAP. This CDR3 is 17 amino acids long. CDR3: CASGLALSKNPNTEAFF. CDR3 nucleotide sequence: TGTGCTAGTGGTTTGGCCCTCAGCAAGAACCCGAACACTGAAGCTTTCTTT.

This clonotype was recorded only once. The chain uses TRBV20-1 and TRBJ2-1; 11 bases match TRBD2. Germline lookup yields CDR1 DFQATT and CDR2 SNEGSKA (reference sequence). With 0 bases clipped from V and 8 bases from J, the junction kept 6 bases outside the gene matches. The CDR3 contains 15 residues. CDR3 loop: CSARDPTSGSYEQFF. CDR3 bases: TGCAGTGCTAGAGATCCAACTAGCGGGAGTTATGAGCAGTTCTTC.

The J gene is TRBJ2-6, the V gene TRBV10-3; D may correspond to TRBD1 or TRBD2 (6 bases each). V shed 9 bases and J shed 2 bases, with 17 bases lying between them. Per the germline V gene, CDR1 is ENHRY and CDR2 is SYGVKD. The CDR3 runs to 16 residues. CDR3 loop: CAISRKGGAGANVLTF. The CDR3 region has the DNA TGTGCCATTTCTCGAAAGGGGGGTGCTGGGGCCAACGTCCTGACTTTC.

V gene TRBV7-6 combines with J gene TRBJ2-3; D may be TRBD1 (6 bases). Trimming left V 5 bases short and J 4 bases short, with 19 bases between. The CDR3 is 16 amino acids. Germline CDR1 reads SGHVS; CDR2 reads FNYEAQ. The CDR3 coding sequence is TGTGCCAGCAGCCCGACAGGAATAGTCTGGGCAGATACGCAGTATTTT. Protein product: CASSPTGIVWADTQYF.

The chain combines TRBV2 with TRBJ2-1; no definite D call. Germline loops: CDR1 SNHLY, CDR2 FYNNEI. Trimming pared 4 bases from V and 10 bases from J, leaving 8 bases between. The CDR3 covers 11 residues. The CDR3 nucleotides read TGTGCCAGCAGTGTCCGAATAGAGCAGTTCTTC. This codes for CASSVRIEQFF.

This sequence joins TRBV7-9 and TRBJ2-4, with 14 bases aligning to TRBD2. The CDR3 extends over 19 amino acids. J was trimmed by 3 bases and V by 5 bases; bases with no gene match: 12. In germline, CDR1 is SEHNR, CDR2 FQNEAQ (reference sequence). The CDR3 DNA reads as TGTGCCAGCAGCACAGGGGGACTAGCGGGAGACGTGGACAAAAACATTCAGTACTTC. It codes for CASSTGGLAGDVDKNIQYF.